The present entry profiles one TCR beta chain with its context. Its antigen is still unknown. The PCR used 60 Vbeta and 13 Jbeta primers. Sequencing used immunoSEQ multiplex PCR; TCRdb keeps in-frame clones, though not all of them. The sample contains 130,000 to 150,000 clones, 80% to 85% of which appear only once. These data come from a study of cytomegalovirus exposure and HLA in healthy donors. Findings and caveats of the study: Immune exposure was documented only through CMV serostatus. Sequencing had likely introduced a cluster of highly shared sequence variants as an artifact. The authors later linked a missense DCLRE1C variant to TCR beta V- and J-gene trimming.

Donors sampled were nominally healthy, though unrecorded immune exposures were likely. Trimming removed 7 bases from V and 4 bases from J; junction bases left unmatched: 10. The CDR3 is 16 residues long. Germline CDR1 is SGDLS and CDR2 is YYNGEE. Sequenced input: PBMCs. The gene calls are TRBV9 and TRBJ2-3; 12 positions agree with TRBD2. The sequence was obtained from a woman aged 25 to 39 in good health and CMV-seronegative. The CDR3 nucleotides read TGTGCCAGCGCAGCTTCTAGCGGGAGGGCATCAGATACGCAGTATTTT. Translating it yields CASAASSGRASDTQYF.